This T cell receptor beta chain was sequenced during a study of blood T cell repertoires in COVID-19. The table lists this clone with a count of one. Authors' analysis steps: Using reference gene primer amplification, nucleated cell counts were estimated. Profiling relied on immunoSEQ multiplex PCR, and the TCRdb table lists in-frame clones only, not all of them. V and J calls plus clone size are reproduced from that table; the DNA served to infer D and trimming. The sample yields more than 250,000 clones, roughly 89% seen once. Germline V gene lookup returns CDR1 LNHDA and CDR2 SQIVND (reference sequence). Trimming removed 7 bases from V and 7 bases from J, with 10 bases in between. The CDR3 has 11 amino acids.

This chain joins TRBV19 and TRBJ1-1; no reliable D call. The clonotype originates from a woman between 18 and 29 years old with acute COVID-19. The sequencing sample was made of PBMCs or T cells enriched from blood (not recorded which). CDR3 sequence: CASNLRHEAFF. CDR3 bases: TGTGCCAGTAACTTAAGACATGAAGCTTTCTTT.